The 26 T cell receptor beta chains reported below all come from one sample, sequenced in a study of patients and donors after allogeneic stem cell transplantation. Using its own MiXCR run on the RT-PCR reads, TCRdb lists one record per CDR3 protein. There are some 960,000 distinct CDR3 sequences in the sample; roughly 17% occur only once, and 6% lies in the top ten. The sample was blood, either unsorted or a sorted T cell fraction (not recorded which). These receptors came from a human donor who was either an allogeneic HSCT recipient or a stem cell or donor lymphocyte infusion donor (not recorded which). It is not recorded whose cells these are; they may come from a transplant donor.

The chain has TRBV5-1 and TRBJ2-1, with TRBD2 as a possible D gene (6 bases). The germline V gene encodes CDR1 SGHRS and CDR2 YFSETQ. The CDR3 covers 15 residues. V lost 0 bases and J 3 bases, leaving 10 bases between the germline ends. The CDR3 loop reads CASSLGGANYNEQFF. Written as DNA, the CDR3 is TGCGCCAGCAGCTTGGGCGGGGCGAACTACAATGAGCAGTTCTTC. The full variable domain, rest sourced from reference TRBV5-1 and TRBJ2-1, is KAGVTQTPRYLIKTRGQQVTLSCSPISGHRSVSWYQQTPGQGLQFLFEYFSETQRNKGNFPGRFSGRQFSNSRSEMNVSTLELGDSALYLCASSLGGANYNEQFFGPGTRLTVL.

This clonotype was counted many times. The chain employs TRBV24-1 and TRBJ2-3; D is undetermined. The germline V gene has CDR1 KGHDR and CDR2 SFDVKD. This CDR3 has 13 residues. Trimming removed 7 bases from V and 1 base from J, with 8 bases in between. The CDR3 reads CATRGRGTDTQYF. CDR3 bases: TGTGCCACCAGAGGCAGAGGCACAGATACGCAGTATTTT.

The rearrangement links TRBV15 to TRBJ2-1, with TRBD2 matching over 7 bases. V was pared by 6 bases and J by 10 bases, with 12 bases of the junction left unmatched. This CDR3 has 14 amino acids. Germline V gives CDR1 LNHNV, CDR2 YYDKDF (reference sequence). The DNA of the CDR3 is TGTGCCACCAGTACCCCCATTAGCGGGTCAGAGCAGTTCTTC. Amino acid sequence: CATSTPISGSEQFF.

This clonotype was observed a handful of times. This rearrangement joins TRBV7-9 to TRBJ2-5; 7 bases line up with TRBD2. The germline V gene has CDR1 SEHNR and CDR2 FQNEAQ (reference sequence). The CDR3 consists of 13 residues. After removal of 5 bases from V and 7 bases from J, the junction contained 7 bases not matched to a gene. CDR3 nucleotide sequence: TGTGCCAGCAGCCCCGGGAGGATGGGGACCCAGTACTTC. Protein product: CASSPGRMGTQYF.

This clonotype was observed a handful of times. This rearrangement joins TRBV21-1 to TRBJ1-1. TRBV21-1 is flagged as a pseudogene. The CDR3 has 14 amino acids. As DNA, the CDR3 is TGTGCCAGCAGCAAAGTAGAGGGGAACACTGAAGCTTTCTTT. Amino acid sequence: CASSKVEGNTEAFF.

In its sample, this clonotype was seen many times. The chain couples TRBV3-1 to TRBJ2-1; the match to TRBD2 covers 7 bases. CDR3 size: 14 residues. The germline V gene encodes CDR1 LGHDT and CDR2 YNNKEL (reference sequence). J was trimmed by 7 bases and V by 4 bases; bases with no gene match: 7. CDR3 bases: TGTGCCAGCAGCCCGACTAGCCGGAGTAATGAGCAGTTCTTC. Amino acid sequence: CASSPTSRSNEQFF.

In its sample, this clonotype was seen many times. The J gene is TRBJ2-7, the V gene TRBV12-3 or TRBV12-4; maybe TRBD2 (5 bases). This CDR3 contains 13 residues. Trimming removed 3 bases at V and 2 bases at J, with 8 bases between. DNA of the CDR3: TGTGCCAGCAGTTTGCGGGTACCCTACGAGCAGTACTTC. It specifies CASSLRVPYEQYF.

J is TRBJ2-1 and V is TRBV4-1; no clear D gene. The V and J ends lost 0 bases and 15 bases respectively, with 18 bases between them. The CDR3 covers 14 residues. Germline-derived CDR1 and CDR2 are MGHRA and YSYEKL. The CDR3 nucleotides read TGCGCCAGCAGCCAAGAGGGTGCTTTAAGAAGTAGGTTCTTC. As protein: CASSQEGALRSRFF.

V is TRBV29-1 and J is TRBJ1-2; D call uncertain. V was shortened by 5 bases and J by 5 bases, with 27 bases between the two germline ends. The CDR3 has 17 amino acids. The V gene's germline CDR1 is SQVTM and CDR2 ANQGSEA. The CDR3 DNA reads TGCAGCGTTTCCGTCGATCCGACACACGACGGAGTATATGGCTACACCTTC. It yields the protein CSVSVDPTHDGVYGYTF.

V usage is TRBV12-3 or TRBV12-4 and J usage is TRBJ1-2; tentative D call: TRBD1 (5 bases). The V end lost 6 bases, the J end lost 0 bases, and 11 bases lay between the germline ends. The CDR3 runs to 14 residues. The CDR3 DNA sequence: TGTGCCAGCAGACCACGGGGCGCTAACTATGGCTACACCTTC. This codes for CASRPRGANYGYTF.

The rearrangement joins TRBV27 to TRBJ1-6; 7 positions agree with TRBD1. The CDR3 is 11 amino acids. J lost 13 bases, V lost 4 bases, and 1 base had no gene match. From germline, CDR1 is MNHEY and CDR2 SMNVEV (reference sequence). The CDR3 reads CASSSTGPLHF. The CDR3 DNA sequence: TGTGCCAGCAGTTCGACAGGGCCCCTCCACTTT.

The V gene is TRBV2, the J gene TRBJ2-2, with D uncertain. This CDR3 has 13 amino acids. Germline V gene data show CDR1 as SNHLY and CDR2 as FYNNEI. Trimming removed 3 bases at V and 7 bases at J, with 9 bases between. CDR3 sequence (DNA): TGTGCCAGCAGTGAGCGCAGTGGCGGGGAGCTGTTTTTT. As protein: CASSERSGGELFF.

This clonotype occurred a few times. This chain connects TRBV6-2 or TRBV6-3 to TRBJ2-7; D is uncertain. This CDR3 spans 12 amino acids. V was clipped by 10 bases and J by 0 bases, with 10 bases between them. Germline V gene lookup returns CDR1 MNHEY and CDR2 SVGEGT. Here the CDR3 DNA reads TGTGCCACCCATCGAAACTCCTACGAGCAGTACTTC. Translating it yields CATHRNSYEQYF.

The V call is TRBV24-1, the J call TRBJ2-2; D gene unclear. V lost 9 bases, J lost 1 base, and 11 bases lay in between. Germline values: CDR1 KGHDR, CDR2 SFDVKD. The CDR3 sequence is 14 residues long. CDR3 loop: CATEDTMNTGELFF. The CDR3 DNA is TGTGCCACCGAAGACACAATGAACACCGGGGAGCTGTTTTTT.

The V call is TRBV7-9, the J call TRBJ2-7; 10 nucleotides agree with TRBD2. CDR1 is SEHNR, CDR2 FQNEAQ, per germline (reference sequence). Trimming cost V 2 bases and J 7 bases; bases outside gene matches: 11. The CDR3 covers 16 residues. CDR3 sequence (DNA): TGTGCCAGCAGCTTACTTGTAACTAGCGGGAAGAGGGAGCAGTACTTC. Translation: CASSLLVTSGKREQYF.

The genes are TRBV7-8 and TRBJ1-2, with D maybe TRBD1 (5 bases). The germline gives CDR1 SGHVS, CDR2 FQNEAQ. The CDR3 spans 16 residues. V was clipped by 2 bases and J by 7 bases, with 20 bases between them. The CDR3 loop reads CASSLTVGGSVFGYTF. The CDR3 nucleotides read TGTGCCAGCAGCTTAACTGTTGGGGGAAGTGTCTTTGGCTACACCTTC.

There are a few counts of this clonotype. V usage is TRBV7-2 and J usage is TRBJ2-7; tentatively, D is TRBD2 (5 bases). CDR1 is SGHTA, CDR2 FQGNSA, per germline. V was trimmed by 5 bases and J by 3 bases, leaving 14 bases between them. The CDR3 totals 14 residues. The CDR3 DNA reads TGTGCCAGCAGCCTAACGAGACTATTCTACGAGCAGTACTTC. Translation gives CASSLTRLFYEQYF. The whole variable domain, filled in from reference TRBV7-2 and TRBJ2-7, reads GAGVSQSPSNKVTEKGKDVELRCDPISGHTALYWYRQSLGQGLEFLIYFQGNSAPDKSGLPSDRFSAERTGGSVSTLTIQRTQQEDSAVYLCASSLTRLFYEQYFGPGTRLTVT.

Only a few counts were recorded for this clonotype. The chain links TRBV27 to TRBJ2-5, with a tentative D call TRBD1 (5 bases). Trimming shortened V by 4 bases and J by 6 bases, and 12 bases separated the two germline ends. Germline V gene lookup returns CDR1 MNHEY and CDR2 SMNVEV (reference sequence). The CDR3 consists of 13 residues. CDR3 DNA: TGTGCCAGCAGTTCAGGGATCGGAAAGACCCAGTACTTC. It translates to CASSSGIGKTQYF.

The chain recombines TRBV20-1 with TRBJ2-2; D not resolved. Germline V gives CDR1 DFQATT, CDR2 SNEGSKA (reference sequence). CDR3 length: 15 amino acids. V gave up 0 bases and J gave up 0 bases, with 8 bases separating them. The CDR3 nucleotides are TGCAGTGCTAGAGACAGGAGCGCGAACACCGGGGAGCTGTTTTTT. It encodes CSARDRSANTGELFF.

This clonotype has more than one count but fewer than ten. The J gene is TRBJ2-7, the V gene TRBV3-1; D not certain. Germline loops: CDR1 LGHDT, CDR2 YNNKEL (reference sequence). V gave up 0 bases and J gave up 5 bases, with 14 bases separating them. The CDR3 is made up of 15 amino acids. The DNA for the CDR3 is TGTGCCAGCAGCCAAGATCGGGTACTCCCTAACGAGCAGTACTTC. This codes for CASSQDRVLPNEQYF.

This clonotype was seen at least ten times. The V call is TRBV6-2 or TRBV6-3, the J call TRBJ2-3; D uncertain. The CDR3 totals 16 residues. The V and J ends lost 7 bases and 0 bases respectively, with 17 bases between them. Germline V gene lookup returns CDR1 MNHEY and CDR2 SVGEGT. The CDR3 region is CASITFRFSSTDTQYF. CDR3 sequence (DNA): TGTGCCAGCATTACGTTCCGGTTTTCTAGCACAGATACGCAGTATTTT.

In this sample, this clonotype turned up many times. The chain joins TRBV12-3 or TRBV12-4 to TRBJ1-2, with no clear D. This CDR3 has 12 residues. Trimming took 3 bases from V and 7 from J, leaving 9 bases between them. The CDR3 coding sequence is TGTGCCAGCAGTTTCCCTGGTAGTGGCTACACCTTC. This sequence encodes CASSFPGSGYTF.

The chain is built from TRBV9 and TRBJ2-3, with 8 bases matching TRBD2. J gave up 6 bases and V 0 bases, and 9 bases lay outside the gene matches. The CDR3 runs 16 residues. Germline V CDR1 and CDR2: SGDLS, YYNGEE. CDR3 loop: CASSVGGAGGHDTQYF. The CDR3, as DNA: TGTGCCAGCAGCGTAGGAGGTGCGGGGGGCCACGATACGCAGTATTTT.

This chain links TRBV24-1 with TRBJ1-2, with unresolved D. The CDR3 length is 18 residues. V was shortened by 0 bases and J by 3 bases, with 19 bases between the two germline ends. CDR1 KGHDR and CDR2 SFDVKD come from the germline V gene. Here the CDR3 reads CATSDLHHKPLGDYGYTF. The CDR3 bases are TGTGCCACCAGTGATTTGCACCATAAACCTCTCGGGGACTATGGCTACACCTTC.

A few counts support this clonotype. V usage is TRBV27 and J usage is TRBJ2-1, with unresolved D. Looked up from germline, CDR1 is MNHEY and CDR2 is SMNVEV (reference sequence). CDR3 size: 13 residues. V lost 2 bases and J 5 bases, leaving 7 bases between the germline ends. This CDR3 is CASSLELHNEQFF. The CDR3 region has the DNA TGTGCCAGCAGTTTAGAGCTCCACAATGAGCAGTTCTTC.

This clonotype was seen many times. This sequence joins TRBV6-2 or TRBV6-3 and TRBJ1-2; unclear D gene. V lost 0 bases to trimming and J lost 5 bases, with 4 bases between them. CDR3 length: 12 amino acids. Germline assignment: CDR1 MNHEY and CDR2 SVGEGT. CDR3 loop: CASSYSGYGYTF. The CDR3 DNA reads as TGTGCCAGCAGTTACTCAGGATATGGCTACACCTTC.